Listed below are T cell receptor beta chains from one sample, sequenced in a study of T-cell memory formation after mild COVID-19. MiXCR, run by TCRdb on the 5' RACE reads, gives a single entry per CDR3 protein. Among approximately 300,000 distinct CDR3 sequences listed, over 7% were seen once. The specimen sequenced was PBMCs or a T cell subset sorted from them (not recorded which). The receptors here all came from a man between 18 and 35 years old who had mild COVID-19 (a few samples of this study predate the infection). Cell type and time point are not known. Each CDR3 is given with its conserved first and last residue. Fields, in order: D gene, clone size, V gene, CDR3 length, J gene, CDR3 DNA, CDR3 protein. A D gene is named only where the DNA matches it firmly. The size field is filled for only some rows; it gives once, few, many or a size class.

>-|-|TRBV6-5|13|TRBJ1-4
TGTGCCAGCAGTTACGGGCTCCATGAAAAACTGTTTTTT
CASSYGLHEKLFF
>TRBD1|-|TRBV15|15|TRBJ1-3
TGTGCCCCCCCAGACAGGGGGCGATCTGGAAACACCATATATTTT
CAPPDRGRSGNTIYF
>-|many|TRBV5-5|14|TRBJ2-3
TGTGCCAGCAGCCTACCTCAATCTTCGGATACGCAGTATTTT
CASSLPQSSDTQYF
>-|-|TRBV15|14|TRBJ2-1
TGTGCCACCAGCAGGACGGACTACCACAATGAGCAGTTCTTC
CATSRTDYHNEQFF
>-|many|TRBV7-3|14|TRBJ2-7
TGTGCCAGCAGCCAAACTGCGGCAAGCTACGAGCAGTACTTC
CASSQTAASYEQYF
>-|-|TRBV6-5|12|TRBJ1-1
TGTGCCAGCAGTTACTACGGGACTGAAGCTTTCTTT
CASSYYGTEAFF
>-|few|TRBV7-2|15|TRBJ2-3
TGTGCCAGCAGCCCATGGCTTAGGAGCACAGATACGCAGTATTTT
CASSPWLRSTDTQYF
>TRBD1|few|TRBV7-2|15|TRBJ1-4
TGTGCCAGCAGCCCTAGACAGGGGGCGCGAGAAAAACTGTTTTTT
CASSPRQGAREKLFF
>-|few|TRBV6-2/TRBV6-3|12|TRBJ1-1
TGTGCCAGCAGCGGGCAGACAGAAGAAGCTTTCTTT
CASSGQTEEAFF
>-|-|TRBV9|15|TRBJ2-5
TGTGCCAGCAGCGTAGGGGGGCGTCGCCAAGAGACCCAGTACTTC
CASSVGGRRQETQYF
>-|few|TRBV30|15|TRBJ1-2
TGTGCCTGGAGTGACTTTCAGGGGACTAGCTATGGCTACACCTTC
CAWSDFQGTSYGYTF
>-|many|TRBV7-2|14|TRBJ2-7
TGTGCCAGCAGCTTAGTGTCGGAGAATTACGAGCAGTACTTC
CASSLVSENYEQYF
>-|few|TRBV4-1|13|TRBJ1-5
TGCGCCAGCAGCCAAGCAGGTAGTCAGCCCCAGCATTTT
CASSQAGSQPQHF